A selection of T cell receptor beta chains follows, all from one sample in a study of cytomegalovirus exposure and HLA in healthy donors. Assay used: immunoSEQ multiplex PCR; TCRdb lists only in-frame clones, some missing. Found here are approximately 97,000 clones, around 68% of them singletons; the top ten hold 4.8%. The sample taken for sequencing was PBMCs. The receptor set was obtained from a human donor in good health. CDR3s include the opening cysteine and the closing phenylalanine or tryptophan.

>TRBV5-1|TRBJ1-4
CASQQTGQEDEKLFF
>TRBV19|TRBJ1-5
CASSIQTVNQPQHF
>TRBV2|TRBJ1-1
CASSRRWGGAKNTEAFF
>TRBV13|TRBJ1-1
CASSLYGTDEAFF
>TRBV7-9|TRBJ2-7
CASSQTGGSYEQYF
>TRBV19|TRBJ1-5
CASSTPGTLNSNQPQHF
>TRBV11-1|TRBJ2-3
CASSIQTGGTDTQYF
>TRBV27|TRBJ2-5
CASSLTFLGTREQETQYF
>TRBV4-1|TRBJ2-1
CASSHSWASGRGNEQFF
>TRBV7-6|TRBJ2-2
CASSLATGDRTGELFF
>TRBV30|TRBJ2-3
CAWDMTGTDTQYF
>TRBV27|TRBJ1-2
CASSDLGQVLGYTF
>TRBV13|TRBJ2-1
CASSPRTGRYNEQFF
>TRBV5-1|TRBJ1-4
CASRQGFEVTNEKLFF
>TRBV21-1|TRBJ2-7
CASRGHFLNF
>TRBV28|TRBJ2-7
CASSFGGRPYEQYF
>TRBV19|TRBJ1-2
CASRMDRSGYGYTF
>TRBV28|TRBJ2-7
CASSLTSGFYEQYF
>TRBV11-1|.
CASSLTAGAYEQYF
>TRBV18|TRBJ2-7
CASSPSGLAGSYEQYF
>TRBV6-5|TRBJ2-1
CASSKNRGSYNEQFF
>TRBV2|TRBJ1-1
CASPGQVNTEAFF